The entry below gives a single T cell receptor (beta chain) sequence along with its context. What it binds is unknown. Sequencing was at deep level. Assay: immunoSEQ multiplex PCR; the TCRdb copy retains only in-frame clones and omits some. The table includes about 2.4 million clones, 80% to 95% detected once. Healthy adults negative for HIV, lacking recent acute infections or vaccinations, served as donors. The sample comes from a study of shared clonotypes between healthy human individuals. Between the trimmed V and J ends, which lost 3 bases and 3 bases, there was a span of 10 bases. The CDR3 consists of 14 residues. Looked up from germline, CDR1 is MDHEN and CDR2 is SYDVKM. Whole-study results and caveats: Sequencing of the sorted subsets was shown by rarefaction to be incomplete despite large depth. Roughly 5% of naive CD4 clonotypes were shared across several donors.

This chain links TRBV28 with TRBJ2-3; perhaps TRBD2 as D (6 bases). The sequence came from a young man in good health. Some clones in this sample may be carry-over from other donors' samples. The sequenced sample consisted of naive CD4+ T cells from PBMCs. The sample's subset: CD45RA+ positively selected. This chain's CDR3 is CASSFRRGTDTQYF. Here the CDR3 DNA reads TGTGCCAGCAGTTTCCGGAGGGGAACAGATACGCAGTATTTT.